This entry lists 10 T cell receptor beta chains sequenced from one sample in a study of CD8 T cells in ankylosing spondylitis (dated by TCRdb to about 2017). The library was made by 5' RACE. The data were produced on an Illumina HiSeq 2500. TCRdb applied fastp at Q25 and MiXCR to the public reads, then kept only in-frame beta chains. For every CDR3 protein sequence, its rows merge into one entry that carries the most common genes and DNA. This sample comprises about 160,000 distinct CDR3 sequences, approximately 10% of them detected only once. The ten largest make up more than 12% of the sample. The sequenced sample consisted of blood, either unsorted or a sorted T cell fraction (not recorded which). These receptors were collected from a female donor with ankylosing spondylitis or in good health (not recorded which).

This clonotype was recorded at least ten times. This chain connects TRBV7-9 to TRBJ1-2, with D possibly matching TRBD1 (6 bases). V shed 5 bases and J shed 6 bases, with 13 bases lying between them. The germline gives CDR1 SEHNR, CDR2 FQNEAQ (reference sequence). This CDR3 has 13 amino acids. CDR3 in DNA: TGTGCCAGCAGCCGGGGACAATGGAATGGCTACACCTTC. Encoded protein: CASSRGQWNGYTF.

This clonotype was counted a few times. The rearrangement joins TRBV9 to TRBJ1-1; D gene unclear. There are 14 residues in the CDR3. The germline V gene encodes CDR1 SGDLS and CDR2 YYNGEE. Trimming pared 0 bases from V and 5 bases from J, leaving 11 bases between. The CDR3 sequence is CASSVGGGWTEAFF. CDR3 DNA: TGTGCCAGCAGCGTAGGCGGAGGGTGGACTGAAGCTTTCTTT.

This clonotype was observed a few times. V gene TRBV9 combines with J gene TRBJ2-7, with D tentatively TRBD2 (6 bases). This CDR3 is built from 16 residues. Per the germline V gene, CDR1 is SGDLS and CDR2 is YYNGEE. Trimming left V 2 bases short and J 0 bases short, with 15 bases between. The CDR3 here is CASSVEAGPASYEQYF. Here the CDR3 DNA reads TGTGCCAGCAGCGTCGAAGCGGGTCCTGCCTCCTACGAGCAGTACTTC.

The rearrangement uses TRBV21-1 and TRBJ2-7. TRBV21-1 is shown as a pseudogene. The CDR3 has 14 residues. The CDR3 sequence is CASTENGVYYEQYF. The CDR3, as DNA: TGTGCCAGCACTGAGAACGGAGTCTACTACGAGCAGTACTTC.

The V gene is TRBV12-3 or TRBV12-4, the J gene TRBJ1-3, with D uncertain. This CDR3 comprises 14 residues. The ends were cut back, 4 bases at V and 0 bases at J, with 7 bases in the middle. The CDR3 reads CASSYAVSGNTIYF. The CDR3 nucleotides are TGTGCCAGCAGTTACGCAGTCTCTGGAAACACCATATATTTT.

This clonotype was detected only a few times. V usage is TRBV13 and J usage is TRBJ1-1, with no clear D. V was trimmed by 3 bases and J by 5 bases, leaving 7 bases between them. Germline CDR1 and CDR2: PRHDT and FYEKMQ (reference sequence). The CDR3 has 12 residues. The chain's CDR3 is CASSLVRTEAFF. The CDR3, as DNA: TGTGCCAGCAGCTTGGTACGGACTGAAGCTTTCTTT. Full variable domain (rest looked up from reference TRBV13 and TRBJ1-1): AAGVIQSPRHLIKEKRETATLKCYPIPRHDTVYWYQQGPGQDPQFLISFYEKMQSDKGSIPDRFSAQQFSDYHSELNMSSLELGDSALYFCASSLVRTEAFFGQGTRLTVV.

The V and J genes are TRBV28 and TRBJ1-2, with a weak D call TRBD1 (5 bases). The CDR3 spans 17 residues. CDR1 is MDHEN, CDR2 SYDVKM, per germline. Trimming stripped 2 bases from V and 5 bases from J, with 21 bases between. CDR3 nucleotides: TGTGCCAGCAGTTTAGGGACCGACGCCCTCCGGTTGTATGGCTACACCTTC. Translating it yields CASSLGTDALRLYGYTF.

This chain links TRBV6-1 with TRBJ2-4; D unresolved. Germline CDR1 and CDR2: MNHNS and SASEGT. CDR3 size: 15 residues. Trimming left V 8 bases short and J 6 bases short, with 20 bases between. The CDR3 nucleotides are TGTGCCAGCTCCCCAAAGGGTCTCTTACTAAACATTCAGTACTTC. Amino acid sequence: CASSPKGLLLNIQYF.

This clonotype has more than one count but fewer than ten. V usage is TRBV12-3 or TRBV12-4 and J usage is TRBJ2-7; D is uncertain. This CDR3 is built from 11 residues. With 5 bases removed from V and 5 bases from J, the gap between germline ends came to 7 bases. The chain's CDR3 is CASSRNHEQYF. CDR3 DNA sequence: TGTGCCAGCAGTAGGAACCACGAGCAGTACTTC.

There are many counts of this clonotype. The rearrangement uses TRBV12-3 or TRBV12-4 and TRBJ2-7; 8 bases are shared with TRBD2. Losses at the gene ends were 5 bases for V and 0 bases for J; bases not matched to a gene: 12. This CDR3 spans 17 amino acids. The DNA for the CDR3 is TGTGCCAGCAGTGACCTAGCGGGCAGGATTAGCTCCTACGAGCAGTACTTC. Encoded protein: CASSDLAGRISSYEQYF.